This record looks at one TCR beta chain sequence and its context. This entry is derived from a study of blood T cell repertoires in COVID-19. Across the study: Some COVID-19 samples were acute and others convalescent; all came from the United States, Italy and Spain. In each case, the material was cDNA or gDNA derived from T cells, B-cell-depleted T cells, or PBMCs.

As originally analysed: Amplifying reference gene primers gave estimates of nucleated cell counts. Sequencing was performed with immunoSEQ multiplex PCR; in TCRdb, only in-frame clones are kept and a portion is missing. Clone size and V and J calls were adopted from that table, with D and trimming inferred from the DNA. In the table there are 200,000 to 250,000 clones, 80% to 85% of which are singletons. CDR3 length equals 16 residues. Trimming stripped 3 bases from V and 6 bases from J, with 17 bases between. Germline CDR1 and CDR2: SGHAT and FQNNGV. Sequencing used peripheral blood. The chain uses TRBV11-2 and TRBJ2-2; maybe TRBD1 (7 bases). This sequence was found in a woman between 55 and 75 years old with acute or convalescent COVID-19. The CDR3: CASSLSQGGRAGELFF. The CDR3 nucleotides read TGTGCCAGCAGCTTGTCCCAGGGGGGACGGGCCGGGGAGCTGTTTTTT.